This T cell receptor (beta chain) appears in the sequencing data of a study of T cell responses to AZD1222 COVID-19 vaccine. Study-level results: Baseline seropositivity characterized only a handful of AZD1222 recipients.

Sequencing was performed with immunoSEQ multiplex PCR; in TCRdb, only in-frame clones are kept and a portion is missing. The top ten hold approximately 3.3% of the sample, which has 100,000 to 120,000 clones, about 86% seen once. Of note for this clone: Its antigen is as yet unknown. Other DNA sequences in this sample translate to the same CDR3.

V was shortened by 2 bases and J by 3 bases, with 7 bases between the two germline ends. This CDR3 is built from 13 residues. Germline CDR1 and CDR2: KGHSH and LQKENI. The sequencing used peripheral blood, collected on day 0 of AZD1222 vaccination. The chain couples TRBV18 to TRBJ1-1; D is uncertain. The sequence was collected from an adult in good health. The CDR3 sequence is CASSPLGDTEAFF. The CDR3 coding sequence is TGTGCCAGCTCACCATTGGGAGACACTGAAGCTTTCTTT.